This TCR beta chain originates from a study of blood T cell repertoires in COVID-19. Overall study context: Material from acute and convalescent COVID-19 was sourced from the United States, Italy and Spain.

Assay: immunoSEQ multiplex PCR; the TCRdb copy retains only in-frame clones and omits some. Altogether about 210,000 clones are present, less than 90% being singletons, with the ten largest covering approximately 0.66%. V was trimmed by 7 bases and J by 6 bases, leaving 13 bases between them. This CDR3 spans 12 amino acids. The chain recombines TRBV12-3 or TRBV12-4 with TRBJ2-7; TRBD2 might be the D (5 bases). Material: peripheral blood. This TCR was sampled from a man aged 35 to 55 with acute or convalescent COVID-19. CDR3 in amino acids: CASKRWGVEQYF. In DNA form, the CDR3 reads TGTGCCAGCAAACGATGGGGAGTCGAGCAGTACTTC.